This paragraph reports one T cell receptor beta chain. Profiled with immunoSEQ multiplex PCR; TCRdb holds only in-frame clones, not every one. The data show a few hundred thousand clones, about 89% seen once. The sample originates from a study of blood T cell repertoires in COVID-19. CDR1 and CDR2 from the germline V gene are SNHLY and FYNNEI. The CDR3 totals 12 residues. The V segment lost 6 bases and the J segment 8 bases; nucleotides outside the gene matches: 4. The sequenced material came from peripheral blood. The chain couples TRBV2 to TRBJ1-2; TRBD1 matches 9 bases. This clonotype originated in a man aged 35 to 55 who had recovered from COVID-19. The CDR3 is CASSEDRGGYTF. The CDR3 DNA reads TGTGCCAGCAGCGAGGACAGGGGCGGCTACACCTTC.